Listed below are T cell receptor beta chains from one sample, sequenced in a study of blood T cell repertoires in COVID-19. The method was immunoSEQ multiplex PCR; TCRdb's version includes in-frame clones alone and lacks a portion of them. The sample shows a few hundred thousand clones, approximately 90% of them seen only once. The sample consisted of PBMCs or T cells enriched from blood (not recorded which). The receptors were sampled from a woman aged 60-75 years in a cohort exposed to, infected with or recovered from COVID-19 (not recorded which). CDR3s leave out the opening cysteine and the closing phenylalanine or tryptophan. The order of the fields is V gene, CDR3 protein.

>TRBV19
ASSIFAVTQPQH
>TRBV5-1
ASRRNADTQY
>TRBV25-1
ASSDEDLNTEAF
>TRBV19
ASSSGLTYNQPQH
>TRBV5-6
ASSRWGVGFYEQY
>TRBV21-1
ASSNLQREGHNEQF
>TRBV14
ASSQSQRGNTIY
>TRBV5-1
ASRRGQGNTGELF
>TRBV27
ASSYTDGEKLF
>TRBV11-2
ASSLERRQGRDEQY
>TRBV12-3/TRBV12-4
ASSSGGGEQY
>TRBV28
ASTGLVRTEAF
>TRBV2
ASSLRTGDGNSPLH
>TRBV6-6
ASSQENNYGYT
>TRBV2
ASSRTVRAYEQY
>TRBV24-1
ATSVSLAGAGETQY
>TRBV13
ASSIDKTLGGHQY
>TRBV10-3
AISESGLAGLGETQY
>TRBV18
ASSPRSLGGRRTYNEQF
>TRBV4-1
ASSQPDRGLDQPQH
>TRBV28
ASRQRRSNQPQH
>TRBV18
ASSPLEASSYNSPLH
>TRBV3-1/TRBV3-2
ASSQGGVGYGYT
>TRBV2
ASRGTSESGELF
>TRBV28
ASSFRGRLPYEQY
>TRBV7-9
ASSSGTSLSYEQY
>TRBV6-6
ASSYSIRQGNGYT
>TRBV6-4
ASSDSSGNTGELF
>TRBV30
AWRPYSGSHRGSGELF
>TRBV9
ASSGRLSLNEQF
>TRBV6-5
ASRTGTEKLF
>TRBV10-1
ASTPGVGGRMNTEAF
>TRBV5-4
ASSLASGLNTGELF
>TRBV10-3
AISEPQGRTSGRLGTDTQY
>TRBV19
ASSTSGQGYINQPQH
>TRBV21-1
ASSLSMPGQGRNEQY
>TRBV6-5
ASRYGTGVANEKLF
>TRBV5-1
ASSLMLAGDNEQF
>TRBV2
ASSVLAGGPGELF
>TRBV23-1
ATSINGTGGSSPLH
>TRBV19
ASSIASQGAKAKNIQY
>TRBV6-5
ASSLDRMTGELF
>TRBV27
ASSFKLGTSGNTIY
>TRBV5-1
ASSTGTENTGELF
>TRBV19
ASSTQGQGGYGYT
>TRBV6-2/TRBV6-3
ASSPRDFYRYNEQF
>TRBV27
ASSLTGGKNEQF
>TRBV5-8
ASSLEGRVNSPLH
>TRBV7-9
ASSLSRGGRSYEQY
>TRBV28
ASSFTSLNTEAF
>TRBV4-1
ASSRGTDYEQY
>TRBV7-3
ASSRGTGLSGANVLT
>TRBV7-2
ASSASPGQGAYEQY
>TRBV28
ASRSGFGVLNQPQH
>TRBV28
ASSHRLLAGIDTQY
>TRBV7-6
ASSPIVSLVGGSDEVGTV
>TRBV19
ASSIDSELTYEQY